This entry lists 12 T cell receptor beta chains sequenced from one sample in a study of CD39 and CD103 CD8 tumor-infiltrating T cells (dated by TCRdb to between 2017 and 2018). The library was produced with the immunoSEQ multiplex PCR assay. The table comes from immuneACCESS by way of TCRdb, which keeps in-frame sequences with V and J called. Part of the clones is missing from these tables; in studies checked, under half for an unresolved V gene and the rest for unknown reasons. The sample table records 400 to 500 clones; 55% to 80% of these occur just once. More than 35% of the sample rests with the top ten. The sequenced sample was CD39+ CD103+ CD8+ T cells sorted from the tumor. The cell subset or site label, as the study defines it: CD103+CD39+ double-positive CD45RA- CD8 T cells. These receptors were taken from a human donor with head and neck squamous cell carcinoma.

The chain employs TRBV7-7 and TRBJ2-3, with TRBD1 identical over 7 bases. The CDR3 spans 16 residues. The trim removed 6 bases at V and 1 base at J, leaving 10 bases unmatched. The V gene's germline CDR1 is SSHAT and CDR2 FNYEAQ (reference sequence). CDR3 loop: CASSQDRPGGTDTQYF. Written as DNA, the CDR3 is TGTGCCAGCAGTCAGGACAGGCCGGGCGGCACAGATACGCAGTATTTT.

V gene TRBV9 combines with J gene TRBJ2-1; 12 bases are a match to TRBD2. Trimming at V came to 4 bases and at J to 7 bases, leaving 9 bases not matched to a gene. The CDR3 runs 16 residues. In germline, CDR1 is SGDLS, CDR2 YYNGEE. CDR3 nucleotides: TGTGCCAGCAGCACCCGGACTAGCGGGGTTAAAAATGAGCAGTTCTTC. As protein: CASSTRTSGVKNEQFF.

The chain has TRBV4-3 and TRBJ2-3; 10 bases align to TRBD2. Germline V lookup: CDR1 LGHNA, CDR2 YSLEER. This CDR3 region has 16 residues. V shed 5 bases, J shed 1 base, and the junction held 6 bases outside the gene matches. The chain's CDR3 is CASSSSGLAGTDTQYF. The CDR3 coding sequence is TGCGCCAGCAGCTCCAGCGGACTAGCGGGCACAGATACGCAGTATTTT.

The chain employs TRBV19 and TRBJ1-5, with a weak D call TRBD1 (5 bases). The V and J ends lost 7 bases and 1 base respectively, with 23 bases between them. Per germline, CDR1 LNHDA and CDR2 SQIVND (reference sequence). CDR3 size: 18 residues. CDR3 nucleotide sequence: TGTGCCAGTACCTCACTTGGGGCCGCGGGGGGGAGCAATCAGCCCCAGCATTTT. It codes for CASTSLGAAGGSNQPQHF.

The rearrangement uses TRBV7-2 and TRBJ2-7; possible D gene TRBD1, 5 bases. V was cut by 1 base and J by 2 bases, with 12 bases left in between. CDR1 and CDR2 (germline): SGHTA, FQGNSA. The CDR3 runs to 15 residues. CDR3 protein: CASSLVVQDTYEQYF. In DNA form, the CDR3 reads TGTGCCAGCAGCTTAGTTGTACAGGACACCTACGAGCAGTACTTC.

The chain recombines TRBV29-1 with TRBJ2-7; 7 positions match TRBD2. The germline gives CDR1 SQVTM, CDR2 ANQGSEA. The J segment lost 7 bases and the V segment lost 6 bases, leaving 21 bases of the junction unmatched. The length of the CDR3 is 16 residues. For the CDR3, the DNA is TGCAGCGTCGGGGCTCAAGCGGGGCCTCGGGGTTGGGAGCAGTACTTC. Protein product: CSVGAQAGPRGWEQYF.

This clone was seen only a few times. The rearrangement links TRBV7-9 to TRBJ1-1, with 9 bases that match TRBD1. V dropped 5 bases and J dropped 11; count of bases not matched to a gene: 6. The CDR3 extends over 12 amino acids. Germline V gene data show CDR1 as SEHNR and CDR2 as FQNEAQ (reference sequence). As DNA, the CDR3 is TGTGCCAGCAGCGTCGACAGGGGGATCGCTTTCTTT. This gives the protein CASSVDRGIAFF.

V gene TRBV4-1 combines with J gene TRBJ2-7, with 9 bases aligning to TRBD1. Per germline, CDR1 MGHRA and CDR2 YSYEKL. V dropped 0 bases and J dropped 6; count of bases not matched to a gene: 21. This CDR3 contains 20 residues. The CDR3 DNA sequence: TGCGCCAGCAGCCAAGATCATTACGGTGGCTGGGGACAGGGTATGTCCGAGCAGTACTTC. As protein: CASSQDHYGGWGQGMSEQYF.

The rearrangement links TRBV7-9 to TRBJ2-7; TRBD1 is a possible D gene (6 bases). V lost 7 bases to trimming and J lost 3 bases, with 13 bases between them. The CDR3 contains 13 residues. CDR1 is SEHNR, CDR2 FQNEAQ, per germline (reference sequence). CDR3 in DNA: TGTGCCAGCACCGGGGACACCGACTACGAGCAGTACTTC. The encoded protein is CASTGDTDYEQYF.

The genes are TRBV5-1 and TRBJ1-1; no clear D gene. V lost 0 bases and J 0 bases, leaving 9 bases between the germline ends. Germline assignment: CDR1 SGHRS and CDR2 YFSETQ. The CDR3 contains 15 residues. The DNA of the CDR3 is TGCGCCAGCAGCTTGGATCTGAACATGAACACTGAAGCTTTCTTT. It is translated as CASSLDLNMNTEAFF.

A few counts support this clone. V usage is TRBV2 and J usage is TRBJ2-7, with 11 bases that match TRBD2. CDR1 is SNHLY, CDR2 FYNNEI, per germline. This CDR3 contains 18 residues. With V trimmed by 3 bases and J by 1 base, 11 bases remained unmatched. The CDR3 sequence: CASSESPLAGGLSYEQYF. The CDR3 DNA sequence: TGTGCCAGCAGTGAGTCTCCTTTAGCGGGGGGGCTTTCCTACGAGCAGTACTTC.

Points on this clone: A read error may be the cause here, since a much bigger clone is one base away. V and J are TRBV7-2 and TRBJ1-5; D call uncertain. V lost 4 bases and J lost 8, with 12 bases in between. The CDR3 spans 13 residues. Germline CDR1 is SGHTA and CDR2 is FQGNSA. CDR3 DNA: TGTGCCAGCAGCTCCAGTGACGGAGAGCCCCAGCATTTT. Protein sequence: CASSSSDGEPQHF.